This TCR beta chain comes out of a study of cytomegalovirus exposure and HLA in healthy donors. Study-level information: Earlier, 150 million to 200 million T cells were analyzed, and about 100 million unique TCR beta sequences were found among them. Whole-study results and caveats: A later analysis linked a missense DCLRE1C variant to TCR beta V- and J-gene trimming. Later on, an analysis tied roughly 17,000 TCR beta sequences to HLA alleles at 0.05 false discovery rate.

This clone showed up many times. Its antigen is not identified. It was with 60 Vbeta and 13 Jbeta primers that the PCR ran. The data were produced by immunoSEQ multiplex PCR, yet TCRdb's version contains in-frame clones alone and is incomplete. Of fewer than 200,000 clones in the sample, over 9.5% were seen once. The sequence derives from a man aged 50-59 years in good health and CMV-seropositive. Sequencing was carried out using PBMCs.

The CDR3 sequence is CASSAQNTEAFF. CDR3 in DNA: TGTGCCAGCAGCGCCCAGAACACTGAAGCTTTCTTT. The V and J genes are TRBV9 and TRBJ1-1; D is uncertain. V gave up 3 bases and J gave up 1 base, with 4 bases separating them. The CDR3 loop spans 12 amino acids. Germline CDR1 SGDLS, CDR2 YYNGEE.